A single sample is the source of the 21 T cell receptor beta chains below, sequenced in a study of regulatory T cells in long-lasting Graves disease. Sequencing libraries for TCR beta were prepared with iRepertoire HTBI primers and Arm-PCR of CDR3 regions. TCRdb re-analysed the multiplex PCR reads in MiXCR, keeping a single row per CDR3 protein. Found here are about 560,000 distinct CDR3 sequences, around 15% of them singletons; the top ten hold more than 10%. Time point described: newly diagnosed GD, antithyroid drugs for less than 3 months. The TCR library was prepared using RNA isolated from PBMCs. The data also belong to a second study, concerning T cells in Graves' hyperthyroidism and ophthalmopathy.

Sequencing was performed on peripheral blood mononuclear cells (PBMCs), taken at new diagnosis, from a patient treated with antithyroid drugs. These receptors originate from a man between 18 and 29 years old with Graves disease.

The CDR3 is CASRSPGQGDYNEQFF. In DNA, the CDR3 is TGTGCCAGTAGGAGCCCCGGACAGGGGGACTACAATGAGCAGTTCTTC. The gene calls are TRBV19 and TRBJ2-1, with TRBD1 matching over 10 bases. V trimming: 6 bases; J trimming: 3 bases; junction bases outside the gene matches: 8. Looked up from germline, CDR1 is LNHDA and CDR2 is SQIVND (reference sequence). CDR3 size: 16 residues.

CDR3 nucleotides: TGTGCCATCAGTGCCGGGTTTGGTGACGGGGAGCTGTTTTTT. It codes for CAISAGFGDGELFF. The chain has TRBV10-3 and TRBJ2-2; the D is unclear. Trimming shortened V by 4 bases and J by 7 bases, and 13 bases separated the two germline ends. Germline-derived CDR1 and CDR2 are ENHRY and SYGVKD. This CDR3 is built from 14 residues.

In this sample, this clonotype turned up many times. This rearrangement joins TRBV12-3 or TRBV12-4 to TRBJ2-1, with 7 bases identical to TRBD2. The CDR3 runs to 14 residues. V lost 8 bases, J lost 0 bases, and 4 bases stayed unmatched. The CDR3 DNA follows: TGTGCCAGCGCGGGGGTCGGCTCCTACAATGAGCAGTTCTTC. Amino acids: CASAGVGSYNEQFF.

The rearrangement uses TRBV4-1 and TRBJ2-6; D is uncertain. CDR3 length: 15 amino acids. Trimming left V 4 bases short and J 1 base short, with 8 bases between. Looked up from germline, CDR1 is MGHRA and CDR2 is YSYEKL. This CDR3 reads CASSPLVSGANVLTF. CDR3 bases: TGCGCCAGCAGCCCCCTCGTGTCTGGGGCCAACGTCCTGACTTTC.

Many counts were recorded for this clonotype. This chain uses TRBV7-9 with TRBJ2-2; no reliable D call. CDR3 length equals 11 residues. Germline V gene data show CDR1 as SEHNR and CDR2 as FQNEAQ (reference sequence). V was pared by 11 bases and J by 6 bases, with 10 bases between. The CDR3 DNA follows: TGTGCCGCAGCGACCGCCGGGGAGCTGTTTTTT. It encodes CAAATAGELFF.

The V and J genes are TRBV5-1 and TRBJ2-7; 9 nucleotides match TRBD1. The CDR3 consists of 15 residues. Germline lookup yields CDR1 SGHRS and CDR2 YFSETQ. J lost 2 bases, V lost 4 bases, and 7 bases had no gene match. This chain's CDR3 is CASSAGTGPPYEQYF. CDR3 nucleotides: TGCGCCAGCAGCGCCGGGACAGGGCCCCCCTACGAGCAGTACTTC.

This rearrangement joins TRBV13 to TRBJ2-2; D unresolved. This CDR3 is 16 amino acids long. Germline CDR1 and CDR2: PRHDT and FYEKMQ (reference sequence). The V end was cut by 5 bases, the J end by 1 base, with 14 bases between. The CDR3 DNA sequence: TGTGCCAGCAGCCCCCTAGGGCGGAGGAACACCGGGGAGCTGTTTTTT. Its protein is CASSPLGRRNTGELFF.

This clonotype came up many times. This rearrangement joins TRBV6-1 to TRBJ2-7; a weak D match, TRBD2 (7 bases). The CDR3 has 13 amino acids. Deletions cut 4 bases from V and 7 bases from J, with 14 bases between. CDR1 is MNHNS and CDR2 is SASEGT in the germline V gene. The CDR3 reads CASSGPGGREQYF. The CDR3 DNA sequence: TGTGCCAGCAGTGGCCCGGGGGGCAGGGAGCAGTACTTC.

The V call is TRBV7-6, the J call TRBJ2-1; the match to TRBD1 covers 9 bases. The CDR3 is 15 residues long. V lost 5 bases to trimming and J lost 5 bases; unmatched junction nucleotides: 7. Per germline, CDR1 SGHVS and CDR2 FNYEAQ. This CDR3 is CASSPGTGNNNEQFF. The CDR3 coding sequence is TGTGCCAGCAGCCCCGGGACAGGGAACAACAATGAGCAGTTCTTC.

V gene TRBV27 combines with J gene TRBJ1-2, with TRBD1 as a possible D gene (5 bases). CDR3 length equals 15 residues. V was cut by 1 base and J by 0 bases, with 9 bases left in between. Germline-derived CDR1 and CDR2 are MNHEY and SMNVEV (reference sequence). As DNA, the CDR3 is TGTGCCAGCAGTTTATATCAGGGTTCTAACTATGGCTACACCTTC. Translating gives CASSLYQGSNYGYTF.

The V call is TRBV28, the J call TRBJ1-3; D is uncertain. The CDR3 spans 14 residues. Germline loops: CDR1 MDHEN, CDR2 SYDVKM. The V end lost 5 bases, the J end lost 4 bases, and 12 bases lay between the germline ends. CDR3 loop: CASSLTRAGNTIYF. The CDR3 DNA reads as TGTGCCAGCAGTCTGACTAGAGCGGGAAACACCATATATTTT.

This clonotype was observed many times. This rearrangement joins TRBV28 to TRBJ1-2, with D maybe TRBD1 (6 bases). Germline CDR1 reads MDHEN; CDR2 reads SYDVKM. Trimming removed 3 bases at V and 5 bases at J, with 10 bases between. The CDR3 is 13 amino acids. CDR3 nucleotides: TGTGCCAGCAGTTTCCCCGGACAGTATGGCTACACCTTC. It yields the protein CASSFPGQYGYTF.

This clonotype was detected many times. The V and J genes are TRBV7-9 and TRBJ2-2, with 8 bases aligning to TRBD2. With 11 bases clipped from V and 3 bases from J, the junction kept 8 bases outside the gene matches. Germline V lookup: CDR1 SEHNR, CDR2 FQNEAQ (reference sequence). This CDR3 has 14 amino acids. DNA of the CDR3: TGTGCCTTAGGTACTAGCGGATACACCGGGGAGCTGTTTTTT. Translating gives CALGTSGYTGELFF. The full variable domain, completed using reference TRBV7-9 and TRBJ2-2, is DTGVSQNPRHKITKRGQNVTFRCDPISEHNRLYWYRQTLGQGPEFLTYFQNEAQLEKSRLLSDRFSAERPKGSFSTLEIQRTEQGDSAMYLCALGTSGYTGELFFGEGSRLTVL.

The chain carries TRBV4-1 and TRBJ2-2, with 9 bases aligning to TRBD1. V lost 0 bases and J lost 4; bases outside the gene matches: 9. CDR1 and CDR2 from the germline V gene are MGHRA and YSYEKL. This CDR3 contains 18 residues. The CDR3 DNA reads TGCGCCAGCAGCCAAGATGTCAGAGACAGGGGGGTCACCGGGGAGCTGTTTTTT. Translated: CASSQDVRDRGVTGELFF.

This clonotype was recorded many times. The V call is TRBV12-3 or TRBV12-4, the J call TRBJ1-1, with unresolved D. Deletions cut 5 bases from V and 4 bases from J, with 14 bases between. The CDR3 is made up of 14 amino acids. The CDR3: CASSALLAGTEAFF. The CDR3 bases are TGTGCCAGCAGTGCCTTACTTGCGGGCACTGAAGCTTTCTTT.

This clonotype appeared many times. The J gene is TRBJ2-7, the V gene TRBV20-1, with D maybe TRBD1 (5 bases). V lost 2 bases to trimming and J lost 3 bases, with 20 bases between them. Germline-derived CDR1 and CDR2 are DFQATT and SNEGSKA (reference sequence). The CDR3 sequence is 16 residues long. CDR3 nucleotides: TGCAGTGCTAGAAGTCAGGGTCGGGCAGACAGCTACGAGCAGTACTTC. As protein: CSARSQGRADSYEQYF.

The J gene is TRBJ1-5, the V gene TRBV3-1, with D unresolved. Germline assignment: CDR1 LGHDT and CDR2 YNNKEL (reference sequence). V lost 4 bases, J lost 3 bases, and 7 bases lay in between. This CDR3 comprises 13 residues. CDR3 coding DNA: TGTGCCAGCAGCCCAACTTTCAATCAGCCCCAGCATTTT. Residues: CASSPTFNQPQHF.

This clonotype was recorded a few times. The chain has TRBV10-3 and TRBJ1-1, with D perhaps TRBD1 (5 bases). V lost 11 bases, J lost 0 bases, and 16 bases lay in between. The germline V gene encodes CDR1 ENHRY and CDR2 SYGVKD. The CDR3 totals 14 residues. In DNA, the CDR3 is TGTGCCCCCCCCCCGACAGACATGAACACTGAAGCTTTCTTT. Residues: CAPPPTDMNTEAFF.

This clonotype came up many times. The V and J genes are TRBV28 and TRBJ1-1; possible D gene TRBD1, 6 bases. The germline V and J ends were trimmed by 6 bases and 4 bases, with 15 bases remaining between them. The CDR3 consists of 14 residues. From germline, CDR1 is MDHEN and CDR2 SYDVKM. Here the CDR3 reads CASSPGTYGTEAFF. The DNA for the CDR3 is TGTGCCAGCAGCCCCGGGACATATGGCACTGAAGCTTTCTTT. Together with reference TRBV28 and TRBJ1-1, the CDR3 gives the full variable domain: DVKVTQSSRYLVKRTGEKVFLECVQDMDHENMFWYRQDPGLGLRLIYFSYDVKMKEKGDIPEGYSVSREKKERFSLILESASTNQTSMYLCASSPGTYGTEAFFGQGTRLTVV.

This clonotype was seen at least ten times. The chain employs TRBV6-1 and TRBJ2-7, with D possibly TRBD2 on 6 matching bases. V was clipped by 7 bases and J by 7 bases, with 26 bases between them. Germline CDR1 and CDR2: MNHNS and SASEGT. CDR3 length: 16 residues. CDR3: CASMAPAGTGEREQYF. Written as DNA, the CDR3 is TGTGCCAGCATGGCACCCGCTGGGACTGGCGAGCGGGAGCAGTACTTC.

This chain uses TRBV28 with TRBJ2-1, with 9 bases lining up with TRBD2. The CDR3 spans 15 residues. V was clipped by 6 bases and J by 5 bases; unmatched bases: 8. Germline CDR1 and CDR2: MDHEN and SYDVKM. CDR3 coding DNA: TGTGCCAGCAGCTTGGCTAGCGGGATTGACAATGAGCAGTTCTTC. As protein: CASSLASGIDNEQFF.